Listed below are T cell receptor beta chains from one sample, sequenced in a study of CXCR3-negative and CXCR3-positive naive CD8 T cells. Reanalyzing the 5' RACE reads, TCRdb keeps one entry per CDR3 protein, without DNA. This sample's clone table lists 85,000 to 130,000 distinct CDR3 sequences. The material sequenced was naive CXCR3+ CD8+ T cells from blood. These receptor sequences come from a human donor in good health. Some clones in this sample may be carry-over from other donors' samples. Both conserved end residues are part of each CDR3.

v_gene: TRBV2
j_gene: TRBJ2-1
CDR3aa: CASSGLDSNEQFF

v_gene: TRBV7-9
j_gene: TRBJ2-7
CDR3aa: CASSEGYEQYF

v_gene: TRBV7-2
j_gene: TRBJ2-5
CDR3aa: CASSLPSGLAGLETQYF

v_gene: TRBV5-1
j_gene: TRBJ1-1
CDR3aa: CASSLAHALNTEAFF

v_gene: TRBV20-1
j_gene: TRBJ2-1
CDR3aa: CSAIYSGGGVREQFF

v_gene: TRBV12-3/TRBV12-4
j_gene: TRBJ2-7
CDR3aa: CASSLAHERYF

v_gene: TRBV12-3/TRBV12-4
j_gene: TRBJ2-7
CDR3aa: CASSSPGGVLEPYEQYF

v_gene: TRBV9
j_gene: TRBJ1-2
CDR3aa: CASSVGGNYGYTF

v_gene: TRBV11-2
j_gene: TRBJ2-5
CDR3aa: CASSFLGGPAETQYF

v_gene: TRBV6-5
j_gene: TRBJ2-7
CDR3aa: CASSYSIGAGGYEQYF

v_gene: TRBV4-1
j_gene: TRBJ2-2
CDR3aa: CASSPRDLGLGGFTGELFF

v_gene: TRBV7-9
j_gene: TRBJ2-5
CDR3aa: CASSPAAGAWETQYF

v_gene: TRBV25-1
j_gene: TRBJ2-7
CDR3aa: CASSDYGVSSYEQYF

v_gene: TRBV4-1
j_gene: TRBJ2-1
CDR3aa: CASSHDPAGVIGQFF

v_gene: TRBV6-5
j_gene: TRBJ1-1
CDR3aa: CASSSLQGNTEAFF

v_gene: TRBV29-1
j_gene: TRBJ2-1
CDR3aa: CSVVKLVSGYNEQFF

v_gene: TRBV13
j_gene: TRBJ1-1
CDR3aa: CASSETERGTEAFF

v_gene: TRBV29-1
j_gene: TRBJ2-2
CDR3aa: CSVLALGGELFF

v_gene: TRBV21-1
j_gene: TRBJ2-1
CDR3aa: CASSGPGPPAVGQFF

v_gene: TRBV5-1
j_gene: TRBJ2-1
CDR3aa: CASSLADPTYNEQFF

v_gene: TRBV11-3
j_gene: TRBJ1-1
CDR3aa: CASSWDLDTEAFF

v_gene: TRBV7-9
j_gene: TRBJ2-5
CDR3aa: CASSTAGTGVETQYF

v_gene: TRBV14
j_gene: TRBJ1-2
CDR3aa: CASSPRWTGGSKDGYTF

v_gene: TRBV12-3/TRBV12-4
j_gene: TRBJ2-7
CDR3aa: CASSLLTGPPYEQYF

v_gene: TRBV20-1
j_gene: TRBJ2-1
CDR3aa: CSARLGTSGGYTEQFF

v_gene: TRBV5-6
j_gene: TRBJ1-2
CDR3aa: CASSPGGVYYGYTF